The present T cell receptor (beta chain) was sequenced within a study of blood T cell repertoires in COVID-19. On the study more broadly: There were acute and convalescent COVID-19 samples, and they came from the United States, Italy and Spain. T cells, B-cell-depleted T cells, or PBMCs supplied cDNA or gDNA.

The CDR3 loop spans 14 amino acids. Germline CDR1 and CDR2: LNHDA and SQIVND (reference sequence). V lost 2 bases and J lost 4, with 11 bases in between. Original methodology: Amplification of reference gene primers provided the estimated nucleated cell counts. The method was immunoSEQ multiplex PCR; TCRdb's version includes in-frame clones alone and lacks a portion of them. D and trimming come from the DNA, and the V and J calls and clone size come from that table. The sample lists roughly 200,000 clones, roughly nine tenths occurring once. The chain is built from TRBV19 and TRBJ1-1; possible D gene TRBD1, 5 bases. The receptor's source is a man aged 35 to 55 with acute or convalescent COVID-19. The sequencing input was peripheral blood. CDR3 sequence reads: CASSIFNGGTEAFF. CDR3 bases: TGTGCCAGTAGTATATTTAACGGGGGCACTGAAGCTTTCTTT.